The 14 T cell receptor beta chains below were found in one sample sequenced in a study of molecular identifiers for immune sequencing clone quantification (dated by TCRdb to between 2017 and 2018). Library prep was done by PCR. The run used a NextSeq 500. TCRdb's own reprocessing of the public reads used fastp at Q25 and MiXCR and kept productive beta chains. Every entry covers one CDR3 protein and lists the most common genes and DNA from its rows. The sample table contains about 320,000 distinct CDR3 sequences; only one count was recorded for under 25% of them. Around 0.7% of the sample is taken by the ten largest. Sequences were obtained from naive CD8+ T cells from blood, with Jurkat cell RNA spiked in. The sample's cell subset or site label, in plain terms: FACS-sorted CD8+CD4-CCR7+CD45RA+ naive T cells. All receptors come from a human donor in good health. Some libraries in this study had Jurkat cell RNA spiked in.

This clonotype was counted only a few times. Its ends do not fully match the called genes, so a read error is possible. The rearrangement uses TRBV4-2 and TRBJ1-1; a possible D gene is TRBD1 (6 bases). The CDR3 length is 17 residues. CDR1 LGHNA and CDR2 YNFKEQ come from the germline V gene. The CDR3 protein is CASSQRPSWTANTEALF. The CDR3 nucleotides are TGTGCCAGCAGCCAAAGGCCCTCTTGGACAGCTAACACTGAAGCTTTATTT.

Notes on this clonotype: Sequence at one end of the junction differs from germline and may be a read error. The rearrangement joins TRBV9 to TRBJ2-3; 9 positions match TRBD2. Germline lookup yields CDR1 SGDLS and CDR2 YYNGEE. The CDR3 consists of 14 residues. CDR3 region: CASSYSGSTDTRYF. In DNA form, the CDR3 reads TGTGCCAGCAGCTATAGCGGGAGCACAGATACGCGGTATTTT.

Comments on this clonotype: This could be a read error, since a much larger clone is one nucleotide away. The V and J genes are TRBV5-5 and TRBJ1-5; possible D gene TRBD1, 5 bases. In germline, CDR1 is SGHKS, CDR2 YYEKEE (reference sequence). The CDR3 covers 15 residues. Here the CDR3 reads CASSLADSGRGPQQF. The CDR3 nucleotides read TGTGCCAGCAGCTTGGCCGATTCGGGGCGTGGGCCCCAGCAATTT.

This clonotype was observed at least ten times. This chain joins TRBV28 and TRBJ2-7, with D possibly being TRBD2 (6 bases). CDR3 length equals 14 residues. In germline, CDR1 is MDHEN, CDR2 SYDVKM. Deletions cut 5 bases from V and 11 bases from J, with 22 bases between. The CDR3 bases are TGTGCCAGCAGTACCCCCCGGGAGCCTCGGCGGGAGTACTTC. Encoded protein: CASSTPREPRREYF.

On this clonotype: It may be a read error: a sequence one base away is much more abundant. The chain couples TRBV6-5 to TRBJ2-3, with 14 bases matching TRBD2. CDR1 and CDR2 (germline): MNHEY, SVGAGI. The CDR3 loop spans 16 amino acids. The CDR3 bases are TGTGCCAGCAGGATTGGGACTAGCGGGAGTTCGAGTACGCAGTGTTTT. Amino acid sequence: CASRIGTSGSSSTQCF.

The table lists this clonotype with a count of one. The chain is built from TRBV25-1 and TRBJ1-1; 8 bases are shared with TRBD1. The V and J ends lost 4 bases and 10 bases, in that order; junction bases with no gene match: 11. From germline, CDR1 is MGHDK and CDR2 SYGVNS. The CDR3 runs to 14 residues. CDR3 coding DNA: TGTGCCAGCAGTGGGGGGACAGGTTCCTTTGGAGCTTTCTTT. As protein: CASSGGTGSFGAFF.

This clonotype was seen only a few times. The V gene is TRBV4-3, the J gene TRBJ2-5; D is unclear. Trimming removed 0 bases at V and 5 bases at J, with 16 bases between. Germline V CDR1 and CDR2: LGHNA, YSLEER. CDR3 length: 16 residues. CDR3 in DNA: TGCGCCAGCAGCCAAGATAGAGCCCTCCGGGTGGAGACCCAGTACTTC. Translation: CASSQDRALRVETQYF.

In the case of this clonotype: Since a much larger clone is just one base distant, this may be a read error. The CDR3 sequence: CASSLEPRGTDTLYF. The CDR3 DNA sequence: TGTGCCAGCAGCTTGGAGCCCAGGGGCACAGATACGCTGTATTTT. This chain uses TRBV11-2 with TRBJ2-3, with a possible D match to TRBD1 (6 bases). CDR1 SGHAT and CDR2 FQNNGV come from the germline V gene. The CDR3 runs to 15 residues.

This clonotype was observed many times. CDR3 sequence: CASSYNPSTDTQYF. The DNA for the CDR3 is TGTGCCAGCAGTTACAACCCTAGCACAGATACGCAGTATTTT. The gene calls are TRBV6-6 and TRBJ2-3; D ambiguous. The CDR3 sequence is 14 residues long. From germline, CDR1 is MNHNY and CDR2 SVGAGI (reference sequence). V lost 2 bases, J lost 0 bases, and 6 bases lay in between.

This chain connects TRBV13 to TRBJ2-3; TRBD2 aligns across 9 bases. V gave up 5 bases and J gave up 6 bases; unmatched junction bases: 18. Germline CDR1 and CDR2: PRHDT and FYEKMQ (reference sequence). The CDR3 covers 18 residues. The CDR3 DNA follows: TGTGCCAGCAGCCCGTCTCGTTTGTTAGCGGGAGCGGCCGATACGCAGTATTTT. Encoded protein: CASSPSRLLAGAADTQYF.

This clonotype was counted ten times or more. This rearrangement joins TRBV30 to TRBJ2-1, with a weak D call TRBD2 (5 bases). The germline V gene has CDR1 GTSNPN and CDR2 SVGIG (reference sequence). The CDR3 has 8 residues. The V and J ends lost 5 bases and 15 bases respectively, with 8 bases between them. The CDR3 region is CAWEGRFF. In nucleotides, the CDR3 is TGTGCCTGGGAGGGCCGGTTCTTC.

This clonotype was recorded many times. V and J are TRBV10-2 and TRBJ1-1; a weak D match, TRBD1 (5 bases). This CDR3 spans 13 amino acids. Germline-derived CDR1 and CDR2 are WSHSY and SAAADI. V dropped 10 bases and J dropped 3 bases, with 15 bases sitting between them. The CDR3 sequence: CAISWGFDTEAFF. The CDR3 DNA reads as TGCGCCATTTCCTGGGGGTTTGACACTGAAGCTTTCTTT.

This clonotype occurred many times. This chain joins TRBV5-6 and TRBJ1-3, with TRBD1 matching 11 bases. Germline lookup yields CDR1 SGHDT and CDR2 YYEEEE. With 4 bases clipped from V and 1 base from J, the junction kept 7 bases outside the gene matches. This CDR3 is built from 17 residues. The CDR3 spells CASSKDRGRLSGNTIYF. The CDR3 coding sequence is TGTGCCAGCAGCAAGGACAGGGGGCGACTGTCTGGAAACACCATATATTTT.

This clonotype has ten or more counts. The chain combines TRBV7-6 with TRBJ2-7; D may be TRBD2 (5 bases). Trimming removed 6 bases from V and 0 bases from J, with 9 bases in between. Per the germline V gene, CDR1 is SGHVS and CDR2 is FNYEAQ. This CDR3 region has 13 residues. CDR3 DNA: TGTGCCAGCAGTAGCGCAGCCTCCTACGAGCAGTACTTC. Encoded protein: CASSSAASYEQYF.